One sample yielded the 32 T cell receptor beta chains listed below, sequenced in a study of blood T cells in healthy people across ages. Alongside a J-beta primer mix, a sample-barcoded 5' primer served in a second PCR lasting about 7 to 12 cycles. TCRdb analysed the 5' RACE reads with MiXCR anew, one entry per CDR3 protein. The sample lists more than 800,000 distinct CDR3 sequences, around 30% seen once, with 15% to 20% in the top ten. The specimen was blood. The receptors were gathered from a woman older than 75 in good health.

This clonotype was seen a few times. This sequence joins TRBV11-2 and TRBJ1-1; D may be TRBD1 (6 bases). This CDR3 is 14 amino acids long. V lost 4 bases to trimming and J lost 4 bases, with 13 bases between them. CDR1 and CDR2 from the germline V gene are SGHAT and FQNNGV. The chain's CDR3 is CASSSQAGVTEAFF. DNA of the CDR3: TGTGCCAGCAGCTCGCAGGCAGGGGTCACTGAAGCTTTCTTT.

CDR3 in amino acids: CASSHSDRGNEKLFF. The CDR3 DNA reads TGTGCCAGCAGCCACTCTGACAGGGGTAATGAAAAACTGTTTTTT. The gene calls are TRBV12-3 or TRBV12-4 and TRBJ1-4, with 8 bases matching TRBD1. This CDR3 has 15 residues. The V gene end was trimmed by 6 bases and the J gene end by 4 bases; junction bases not matched to a gene: 7.

As regards this clonotype: A much larger clone differs from this one at a single base, so this may be a read error. The chain couples TRBV10-3 to TRBJ1-2; D unresolved. Looked up from germline, CDR1 is ENHRY and CDR2 is SYGVKD. CDR3 length: 15 amino acids. The CDR3, as DNA: TGTGCCACCAGTGAGGCCCCCTCGCCCGGAAGGGGCTACACCTTC. It yields the protein CATSEAPSPGRGYTF.

At least ten counts were recorded for this clonotype. The chain has TRBV10-1 and TRBJ2-3; 8 nucleotides align to TRBD1. Germline V gene data show CDR1 as WNHNN and CDR2 as SYGVQD (reference sequence). The CDR3 is 15 residues long. J lost 3 bases, V lost 2 bases, and 4 bases had no gene match. The CDR3: CASSEGQGLTDTQYF. Written as DNA, the CDR3 is TGCGCCAGCAGTGAGGGACAGGGTCTAACAGATACGCAGTATTTT.

This clonotype was observed at least ten times. V usage is TRBV7-2 and J usage is TRBJ2-5; a possible D gene is TRBD2 (6 bases). This CDR3 has 15 amino acids. Germline loops: CDR1 SGHTA, CDR2 FQGNSA. The V and J ends lost 5 bases and 5 bases respectively, with 18 bases between them. Written as DNA, the CDR3 is TGTGCCAGCAGCCCCCGGGGGATCCCTCAGGAGACCCAGTACTTC. Amino acids: CASSPRGIPQETQYF.

This chain uses TRBV7-2 with TRBJ1-2; perhaps TRBD1 as D (6 bases). Deletions cut 5 bases from V and 6 bases from J, with 19 bases between. There are 15 residues in the CDR3. The germline CDR1 and CDR2 sequences are SGHTA and FQGNSA. The CDR3 region is CASSQRLEGGHGYTF. The CDR3 nucleotides read TGTGCCAGCAGCCAACGTCTGGAGGGGGGGCATGGCTACACCTTC.

In its sample, this clonotype was seen many times. This chain joins TRBV6-2 or TRBV6-3 and TRBJ2-5; no clear D. Germline CDR1 and CDR2: MNHEY and SVGEGT. Deletions cut 0 bases from V and 6 bases from J, with 20 bases between. CDR3 length equals 17 residues. Written as DNA, the CDR3 is TGTGCCAGCAGTTACTCTCCATTACGTGACTTCCAGAAGACCCAGTACTTC. This sequence encodes CASSYSPLRDFQKTQYF.

The J gene is TRBJ1-1, the V gene TRBV5-4; perhaps TRBD1 as D (6 bases). The CDR3 runs to 15 residues. The V gene's germline CDR1 is SGHNT and CDR2 YYREEE (reference sequence). V shed 0 bases and J shed 3 bases, with 12 bases lying between them. CDR3: CASSLDPGADTEAFF. CDR3 nucleotides: TGTGCCAGCAGCTTGGATCCGGGGGCGGACACTGAAGCTTTCTTT.

This clonotype has only a few counts. This chain connects TRBV15 to TRBJ1-5, with 8 bases that match TRBD1. Germline loops: CDR1 LNHNV, CDR2 YYDKDF (reference sequence). The CDR3 loop spans 20 amino acids. Unmatched junction bases numbered 13, after V lost 0 bases and J lost 0 bases. The CDR3: CATSRDQGRGRGGSNQPQHF. The DNA for the CDR3 is TGTGCCACCAGCAGAGATCAGGGCAGGGGGCGCGGGGGTAGCAATCAGCCCCAGCATTTT.

This rearrangement joins TRBV7-9 to TRBJ1-2; 7 nucleotides match TRBD1. The germline CDR1 and CDR2 sequences are SEHNR and FQNEAQ (reference sequence). V lost 5 bases and J lost 6; bases outside the gene matches: 6. This CDR3 contains 13 residues. The CDR3: CASSGDSHDGYTF. CDR3 coding DNA: TGTGCCAGCAGCGGGGACAGCCACGATGGCTACACCTTC.

There are many counts of this clonotype. The genes are TRBV27 and TRBJ2-7; weak D call: TRBD1 (5 bases). The V end lost 2 bases, the J end lost 5 bases, and 10 bases lay between the germline ends. CDR1 and CDR2 from the germline V gene are MNHEY and SMNVEV (reference sequence). The CDR3 extends over 13 amino acids. CDR3 residues: CASSLPQGNEQYF. CDR3 nucleotide sequence: TGTGCCAGCAGTTTACCCCAGGGAAACGAGCAGTACTTC.

The rearrangement uses TRBV4-3 and TRBJ2-2; a weak D match, TRBD2 (6 bases). The CDR3 loop spans 17 amino acids. The germline CDR1 and CDR2 sequences are LGHNA and YSLEER. Between the trimmed V and J ends, which lost 0 bases and 5 bases, there was a span of 16 bases. The chain's CDR3 is CASSQDNAGSPTGELFF. In DNA form, the CDR3 reads TGCGCCAGCAGCCAAGATAACGCGGGGTCCCCAACCGGGGAGCTGTTTTTT.

This clonotype was observed many times. This chain joins TRBV6-2 or TRBV6-3 and TRBJ2-1; unclear D gene. The CDR3 totals 15 residues. V shed 6 bases and J shed 4 bases, with 16 bases lying between them. Germline-derived CDR1 and CDR2 are MNHEY and SVGEGT. CDR3 sequence reads: CASRETLQLYNEQFF. The DNA of the CDR3 is TGTGCCAGCAGGGAGACCTTACAGCTGTACAATGAGCAGTTCTTC.

This clonotype occurred a few times. This chain uses TRBV13 with TRBJ2-5; 10 positions agree with TRBD2. In germline, CDR1 is PRHDT, CDR2 FYEKMQ (reference sequence). J gave up 7 bases and V 2 bases, and 7 bases lay outside the gene matches. This CDR3 is 15 amino acids long. The CDR3 nucleotides read TGTGCCAGCAGCTTAAGCGGGAGGGCCTCAGGGACCCAGTACTTC. This sequence encodes CASSLSGRASGTQYF.

The DNA for the CDR3 is TGTGCCAGCAGTTTAGATGCACAGAGTGCCTATGAAGCTTTCTTT. Amino acid sequence: CASSLDAQSAYEAFF. The gene calls are TRBV12-3 or TRBV12-4 and TRBJ1-1; D is uncertain. Between the trimmed V and J ends, which lost 1 base and 7 bases, there was a span of 16 bases. The length of the CDR3 is 15 residues.

The sample holds many counts of this clonotype. The chain combines TRBV7-2 with TRBJ2-7, with 12 bases fitting TRBD1. CDR3 length: 18 residues. Germline loops: CDR1 SGHTA, CDR2 FQGNSA. With V trimmed by 3 bases and J by 7 bases, 16 bases remained unmatched. CDR3 in amino acids: CASSFSPAGTGGSGEQYF. The DNA of the CDR3 is TGTGCCAGCAGCTTCTCTCCGGCGGGGACAGGGGGCTCGGGGGAGCAGTACTTC. The whole variable domain, filled in from reference TRBV7-2 and TRBJ2-7, reads GAGVSQSPSNKVTEKGKDVELRCDPISGHTALYWYRQSLGQGLEFLIYFQGNSAPDKSGLPSDRFSAERTGGSVSTLTIQRTQQEDSAVYLCASSFSPAGTGGSGEQYFGPGTRLTVT.

This clonotype was detected ten times or more. The gene calls are TRBV6-6 and TRBJ2-3; 9 bases are a match to TRBD2. Germline-derived CDR1 and CDR2 are MNHNY and SVGAGI (reference sequence). The CDR3 loop spans 15 amino acids. The J segment lost 2 bases and the V segment lost 2 bases, leaving 2 bases of the junction unmatched. CDR3 coding DNA: TGTGCCAGCAGTTACGGGACTAGCCTCACAGATACGCAGTATTTT. Its protein product is CASSYGTSLTDTQYF.

V is TRBV5-1 and J is TRBJ2-2, with 9 bases fitting TRBD1. Germline V CDR1 and CDR2: SGHRS, YFSETQ. The CDR3 covers 15 residues. Trimming removed 3 bases from V and 4 bases from J; junction bases left unmatched: 4. The CDR3 here is CASSSGTGTTGELFF. CDR3 nucleotide sequence: TGCGCCAGCAGCTCCGGGACAGGGACCACCGGGGAGCTGTTTTTT.

This clonotype has at least ten counts. V usage is TRBV9 and J usage is TRBJ1-1, with D possibly TRBD1 on 6 matching bases. V lost 3 bases and J lost 7, with 19 bases in between. Germline lookup yields CDR1 SGDLS and CDR2 YYNGEE. The length of the CDR3 is 15 residues. The CDR3 loop is CASSADADSLFEAFF. The CDR3 nucleotides are TGTGCCAGCAGCGCAGATGCGGACAGTTTATTTGAAGCTTTCTTT.

As concerns this clonotype: One base away lies a much larger clone, so this may be a sequencing read error. This rearrangement joins TRBV20-1 to TRBJ2-1, with a tentative D call TRBD1 (6 bases). The V and J ends lost 0 bases and 10 bases respectively, with 19 bases between them. Per germline, CDR1 DFQATT and CDR2 SNEGSKA (reference sequence). This CDR3 has 15 residues. The CDR3 DNA is TGCAGTGCTAGAGAACCGGGGCAGGGGCTAAACGAGCAGTTCTTC. Protein sequence: CSAREPGQGLNEQFF.

Comments on this clonotype: Sequence at one end of the junction differs from germline and may be a read error. This chain joins TRBV5-1 and TRBJ2-7, with 9 positions matching TRBD1. Looked up from germline, CDR1 is SGHRS and CDR2 is YFSETQ. The CDR3 has 14 residues. Here the CDR3 reads CACSWTGDGYEQYF. For the CDR3, the DNA is TGCGCCTGCAGCTGGACAGGGGATGGGTACGAGCAGTACTTC. The variable domain in full, completed from reference TRBV5-1 and TRBJ2-7, reads KAGVTQTPRYLIKTRGQQVTLSCSPISGHRSVSWYQQTPGQGLQFLFEYFSETQRNKGNFPGRFSGRQFSNSRSEMNVSTLELGDSALYLCACSWTGDGYEQYFGPGTRLTVT.

The chain is built from TRBV20-1 and TRBJ1-5; 10 bases match TRBD1. CDR1 and CDR2 (germline): DFQATT, SNEGSKA (reference sequence). The CDR3 sequence is 16 residues long. With V trimmed by 3 bases and J by 8 bases, 13 bases remained unmatched. The CDR3 region has the DNA TGCAGTGCTAGGCCGGGACAGGGGTTTAGGTGGGAGCCCCAGCATTTT. Its protein is CSARPGQGFRWEPQHF.

Remarks on this clonotype: A read error may be the cause here, since a much bigger clone is one base away. V is TRBV20-1 and J is TRBJ2-5; tentative D call: TRBD1 (6 bases). V shed 1 base and J shed 2 bases, with 11 bases lying between them. The CDR3 length is 14 residues. Germline-derived CDR1 and CDR2 are DFQATT and SNEGSKA (reference sequence). CDR3 nucleotide sequence: TGCAGTGCTAGAGGTCCGGACAGTCAAGAGACCCAGTACTTC. Protein product: CSARGPDSQETQYF.

With regard to this clonotype: Since a much larger clone is just one base distant, this may be a read error. The rearrangement uses TRBV5-1 and TRBJ2-5, with 10 bases that match TRBD2. The CDR3 runs 14 residues. Germline CDR1 and CDR2: SGHRS and YFSETQ. In DNA form, the CDR3 reads TGCGCCTGCAGCTCGGGACTAGCGTCAGAGACCCAGTACTTC. This codes for CACSSGLASETQYF.

This clonotype showed up many times. The junction does not match germline at one end; this may be a read error. The chain joins TRBV19 to TRBJ1-2, with D uncertain. Germline loops: CDR1 LNHDA, CDR2 SQIVND (reference sequence). There are 13 residues in the CDR3. The CDR3: CASSLALDYGYTF. CDR3 coding DNA: TGTGCCAGTAGTCTCGCCTTGGACTACGGCTACACCTTC. The variable domain in full, completed from reference TRBV19 and TRBJ1-2, reads DGGITQSPKYLFRKEGQNVTLSCEQNLNHDAMYWYRQDPGQGLRLIYYSQIVNDFQKGDIAEGYSVSREKKESFPLTVTSAQKNPTAFYLCASSLALDYGYTFGSGTRLTVV.

This clonotype came up many times. This sequence joins TRBV7-2 and TRBJ2-5, with 10 positions matching TRBD1. The CDR3 is 16 amino acids. Trimming at V came to 5 bases and at J to 3 bases, leaving 9 bases not matched to a gene. CDR1 is SGHTA, CDR2 FQGNSA, per germline. The CDR3 DNA sequence: TGTGCCAGCAGCCTGGGGACAGGGGTTGGCGAAGAGACCCAGTACTTC. It yields the protein CASSLGTGVGEETQYF.

The V gene is TRBV6-5, the J gene TRBJ1-5; the D is unclear. Trimming removed 6 bases from V and 4 bases from J, with 10 bases in between. The CDR3 spans 13 residues. Germline V lookup: CDR1 MNHEY, CDR2 SVGAGI. Written as DNA, the CDR3 is TGTGCCAGCAGCGGGCAGCAAAATCAGCCCCAGCATTTT. Protein sequence: CASSGQQNQPQHF.

On this clonotype: A junction boundary mismatches the germline segment, possibly from a read error. The V gene is TRBV6-2 or TRBV6-3, the J gene TRBJ2-1; 8 positions match TRBD2. This CDR3 spans 13 amino acids. CDR1 and CDR2 from the germline V gene are MNHEY and SVGEGT. CDR3: CVSSPLLTSGQFF. CDR3 nucleotides: TGTGTCAGCAGCCCTCTCCTTACTAGCGGGCAGTTCTTC.

This clonotype was seen at least ten times. The rearrangement links TRBV12-3 or TRBV12-4 to TRBJ2-7; TRBD1 is a possible D gene (5 bases). This CDR3 spans 14 amino acids. Trimming took off 5 bases at V and 5 bases at J, with 16 bases between the two ends. The CDR3 DNA follows: TGTGCCAGCAGTCGCCAAGGGGCCGAGGACGAGCAGTACTTC. As protein: CASSRQGAEDEQYF.

This clonotype was detected ten times or more. The rearrangement links TRBV20-1 to TRBJ1-2; D perhaps matches TRBD1 (6 bases). Between the trimmed V and J ends, which lost 2 bases and 5 bases, there was a span of 9 bases. Germline CDR1 and CDR2: DFQATT and SNEGSKA (reference sequence). The CDR3 has 12 residues. The DNA for the CDR3 is TGCAGTGCTAGATTTACAGGGTATGGCTACACCTTC. Protein: CSARFTGYGYTF.

A single count supports this clonotype. One end of the junction does not line up with germline, which may come from a read error. This sequence joins TRBV24-1 and TRBJ1-2, with D perhaps matching TRBD1 (6 bases). The germline V gene has CDR1 KGHDR and CDR2 SFDVKD. The CDR3 runs to 14 residues. CDR3 sequence reads: CATSDSGTTYGHTF. CDR3 coding DNA: TGTGCCACCAGTGATTCCGGGACAACCTATGGCCACACCTTC.

This clonotype was seen a handful of times. V is TRBV6-2 or TRBV6-3 and J is TRBJ2-5, with 7 bases lining up with TRBD2. From germline, CDR1 is MNHEY and CDR2 SVGEGT. After removal of 6 bases from V and 2 bases from J, the junction contained 9 bases not matched to a gene. This CDR3 has 15 residues. As DNA, the CDR3 is TGTGCCAGCAGACCGGGCGGGGGTCCTCAAGAGACCCAGTACTTC. It is translated as CASRPGGGPQETQYF.